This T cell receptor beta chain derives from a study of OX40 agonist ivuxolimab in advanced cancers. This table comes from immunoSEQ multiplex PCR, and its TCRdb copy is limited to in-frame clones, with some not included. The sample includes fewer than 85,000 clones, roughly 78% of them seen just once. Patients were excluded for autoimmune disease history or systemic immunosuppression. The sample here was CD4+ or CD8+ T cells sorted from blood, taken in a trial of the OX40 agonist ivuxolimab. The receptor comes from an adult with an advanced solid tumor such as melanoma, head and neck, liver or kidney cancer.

CDR3 sequence (DNA): TGCGCCAGCAGCTTATCAAACACAGGGGGCAACACTGAAGCTTTCTTT. This encodes CASSLSNTGGNTEAFF. The chain combines TRBV5-1 with TRBJ1-1; TRBD1 aligns across 9 bases. Germline loops: CDR1 SGHRS, CDR2 YFSETQ. J lost 2 bases, V lost 2 bases, and 7 bases had no gene match. The CDR3 is 16 amino acids.